This T cell receptor (beta chain) was found in a study of beta chain features in type 1 diabetes. Study findings and constraints: Type 1 diabetes patients had moderately but significantly shorter TCRB CDR3s in all four CD4+ subsets.

The entirety of the isolated RNA underwent reverse transcription, so expressed TCRB transcripts were sequenced. Clones were sequenced by immunoSEQ multiplex PCR, and TCRdb holds only the in-frame ones, with some missing. Of 150,000 to 200,000 clones listed, roughly 9% are singletons. It was one heparinised blood draw, averaging about 0.12 L, that each donor gave. This clone showed up just a few times. Its antigen is still unknown. The sequencing sample was made of central memory CD4+ T cells from blood. The sequence was obtained from a woman aged 25 to 45 with type 1 diabetes.

CDR3 in amino acids: CASSLVPNTDTQYF. The CDR3 DNA reads TGCGCCAGCAGCTTAGTTCCTAACACAGATACGCAGTATTTT. The J gene is TRBJ2-3, the V gene TRBV5-1, with no clear D. Germline V gene data show CDR1 as SGHRS and CDR2 as YFSETQ. This CDR3 has 14 amino acids. Trimming took off 2 bases at V and 2 bases at J, with 9 bases between the two ends. Combining the CDR3 with reference TRBV5-1 and TRBJ2-3 gives the whole variable domain KAGVTQTPRYLIKTRGQQVTLSCSPISGHRSVSWYQQTPGQGLQFLFEYFSETQRNKGNFPGRFSGRQFSNSRSEMNVSTLELGDSALYLCASSLVPNTDTQYFGPGTRLTVL.